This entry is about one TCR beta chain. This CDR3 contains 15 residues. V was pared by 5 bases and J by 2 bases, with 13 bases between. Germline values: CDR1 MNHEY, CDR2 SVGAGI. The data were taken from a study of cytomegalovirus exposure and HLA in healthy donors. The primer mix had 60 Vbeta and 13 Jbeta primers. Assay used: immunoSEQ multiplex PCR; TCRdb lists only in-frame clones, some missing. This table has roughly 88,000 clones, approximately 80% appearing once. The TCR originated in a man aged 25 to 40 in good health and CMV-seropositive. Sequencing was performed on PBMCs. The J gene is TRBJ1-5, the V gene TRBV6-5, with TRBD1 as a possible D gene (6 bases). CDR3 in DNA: TGTGCCAGCAGTCCATCGGGGGGGCGCAATCAGCCCCAGCATTTT. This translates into CASSPSGGRNQPQHF.